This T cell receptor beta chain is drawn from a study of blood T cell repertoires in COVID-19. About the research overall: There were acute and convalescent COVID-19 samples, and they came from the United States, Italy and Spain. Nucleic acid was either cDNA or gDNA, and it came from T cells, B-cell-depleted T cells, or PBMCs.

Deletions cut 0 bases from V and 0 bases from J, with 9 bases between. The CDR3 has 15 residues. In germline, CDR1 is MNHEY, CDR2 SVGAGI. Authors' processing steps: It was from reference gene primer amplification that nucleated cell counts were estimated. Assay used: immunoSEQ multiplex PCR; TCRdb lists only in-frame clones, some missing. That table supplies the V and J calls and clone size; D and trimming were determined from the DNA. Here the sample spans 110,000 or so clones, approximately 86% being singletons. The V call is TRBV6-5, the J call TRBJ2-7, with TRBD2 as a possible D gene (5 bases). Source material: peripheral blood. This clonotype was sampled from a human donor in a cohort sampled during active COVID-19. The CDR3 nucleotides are TGTGCCAGCAGTTACTCGCGGGCTAGCTCCTACGAGCAGTACTTC. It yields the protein CASSYSRASSYEQYF.